This T cell receptor (beta chain) appears in the sequencing data of a study of blood T cell repertoires in COVID-19. Assay: immunoSEQ multiplex PCR; the TCRdb copy retains only in-frame clones and omits some. The repertoire holds over 200,000 clones, 83% seen once, with 1.3% in the top ten. In regard to this clone: The sample has other DNA sequences that encode this CDR3 too.

Sequencing was carried out using peripheral blood. The TCR was taken from a woman in her twenties or thirties with COVID-19, enrolled during active disease.

The chain's CDR3 is CSALRNEQFF. CDR3 nucleotide sequence: TGCAGTGCTCTGCGCAATGAGCAGTTCTTC. The chain couples TRBV20-1 to TRBJ2-1; D gene unclear. The germline V and J ends were trimmed by 5 bases and 6 bases, with 5 bases remaining between them. Germline V gene data show CDR1 as DFQATT and CDR2 as SNEGSKA (reference sequence). The CDR3 loop spans 10 amino acids.